The 16 T cell receptor beta chains in this list originate from one sample, sequenced in a study of early T cells in non-severe SARS-CoV-2 infection. TCRdb reprocessed the 5' RACE reads via MiXCR and lists one record per CDR3 protein. Seen here are about 33,000 distinct CDR3 sequences, 4.7% observed once, and the top ten hold approximately 8.5%. Sequencing was carried out using whole blood. All receptors derive from an adult who was a healthcare worker with PCR-confirmed SARS-CoV-2 infection or an uninfected control (not recorded which).

This sequence joins TRBV6-1 and TRBJ2-5; the D is unclear. The V and J ends lost 5 bases and 5 bases respectively, with 9 bases between them. Per germline, CDR1 MNHNS and CDR2 SASEGT. This CDR3 has 12 amino acids. Here the CDR3 reads CASSRVLETQYF. The CDR3 DNA reads TGTGCCAGCAGTAGGGTTCTGGAGACCCAGTACTTC.

The chain has TRBV7-6 and TRBJ2-7, with 8 bases lining up with TRBD2. CDR1 and CDR2 from the germline V gene are SGHVS and FNYEAQ. The CDR3 is made up of 14 amino acids. V lost 1 base, J lost 3 bases, and 2 bases stayed unmatched. CDR3 in DNA: TGTGCCAGCAGCTTAGGGGCGGGGGGCTACGAGCAGTACTTC. This codes for CASSLGAGGYEQYF.

This clonotype appeared many times. The gene calls are TRBV25-1 and TRBJ2-3; possibly TRBD2 for D (7 bases). The V end lost 1 base, the J end lost 2 bases, and 13 bases lay between the germline ends. Germline values: CDR1 MGHDK, CDR2 SYGVNS. The CDR3 covers 16 residues. DNA for the CDR3: TGTGCCAGCAGTGAATGGGAGGGGGGGATCACAGATACGCAGTATTTT. This sequence encodes CASSEWEGGITDTQYF.

This clonotype was seen at least ten times. V and J are TRBV11-2 and TRBJ2-3, with a tentative D call TRBD1 (6 bases). This CDR3 is built from 15 residues. The germline V gene encodes CDR1 SGHAT and CDR2 FQNNGV. The V gene lost 3 bases and the J gene lost 2 bases, with 12 bases spanning the gap. As DNA, the CDR3 is TGTGCCAGCAGCTTTTGGGGGCTGGACACAGATACGCAGTATTTT. Protein sequence: CASSFWGLDTDTQYF.

This clonotype came up a few times. The chain recombines TRBV28 with TRBJ2-3; D is uncertain. The germline V and J ends were trimmed by 2 bases and 3 bases, with 6 bases remaining between them. The CDR3 is 13 amino acids. Per the germline V gene, CDR1 is MDHEN and CDR2 is SYDVKM. CDR3 loop: CASSLPPTDTQYF. In DNA, the CDR3 is TGTGCCAGCAGTTTACCCCCAACAGATACGCAGTATTTT. The whole variable domain, filled in from reference TRBV28 and TRBJ2-3, reads DVKVTQSSRYLVKRTGEKVFLECVQDMDHENMFWYRQDPGLGLRLIYFSYDVKMKEKGDIPEGYSVSREKKERFSLILESASTNQTSMYLCASSLPPTDTQYFGPGTRLTVL.

This clonotype appeared a few times. This chain connects TRBV28 to TRBJ2-4; the match to TRBD2 covers 11 bases. V lost 6 bases and J lost 7; bases outside the gene matches: 11. Germline V CDR1 and CDR2: MDHEN, SYDVKM. The CDR3 loop spans 16 amino acids. CDR3 bases: TGTGCCAGCAGCCACTTACTAGCGGGGGTGTTTAACATTCAGTACTTC. Its translation is CASSHLLAGVFNIQYF.

Relative to its sample, this clonotype is medium-sized. The V call is TRBV20-1, the J call TRBJ1-2; D remains ambiguous. The CDR3 has 13 amino acids. Germline assignment: CDR1 DFQATT and CDR2 SNEGSKA (reference sequence). V lost 2 bases to trimming and J lost 4 bases, with 11 bases between them. The CDR3 protein is CSARPHFIYGYTF. The CDR3 DNA follows: TGCAGTGCTAGACCCCACTTCATCTATGGCTACACCTTC.

This sequence joins TRBV5-1 and TRBJ2-5, with 7 nucleotides matching TRBD1. V lost 4 bases and J lost 3; bases outside the gene matches: 3. CDR1 and CDR2 from the germline V gene are SGHRS and YFSETQ. CDR3 length: 13 amino acids. The CDR3 spells CASSADREETQYF. The CDR3 DNA sequence: TGCGCCAGCAGCGCAGACAGGGAAGAGACCCAGTACTTC.

In its sample, this clonotype was seen many times. The J gene is TRBJ1-1, the V gene TRBV7-3, with D possibly matching TRBD1 (6 bases). Trimming left V 5 bases short and J 4 bases short, with 20 bases between. Germline V gives CDR1 SGHTA, CDR2 FQGTGA. This CDR3 is built from 16 residues. The CDR3 DNA is TGTGCCAGCAGCCCTTTATCATCGGGGGGCCTCACTGAAGCTTTCTTT. The encoded protein is CASSPLSSGGLTEAFF.

This clonotype has ten or more counts. This chain joins TRBV7-2 and TRBJ1-1; 8 bases fit TRBD1. CDR3 length equals 15 residues. Germline loops: CDR1 SGHTA, CDR2 FQGNSA. Trimming took 7 bases from V and 3 from J; bases not matched to a gene: 10. CDR3 region: CASKQPTGGDTEAFF. In DNA form, the CDR3 reads TGTGCCAGCAAGCAACCAACAGGGGGGGACACTGAAGCTTTCTTT.

This clonotype has more than one count but fewer than ten. The rearrangement links TRBV4-3 to TRBJ1-2; possibly TRBD1 for D (5 bases). The germline V gene encodes CDR1 LGHNA and CDR2 YSLEER. The CDR3 has 15 amino acids. V shed 3 bases and J shed 4 bases, with 15 bases lying between them. The CDR3, as DNA: TGCGCCAGCAGCCAGAGAGGGGACGCGTCCTATGGCTACACCTTC. Residues: CASSQRGDASYGYTF.

The CDR3 spells CASSPTTGANEKLFF. For the CDR3, the DNA is TGTGCCAGCAGCCCGACGACAGGGGCTAATGAAAAACTGTTTTTT. The rearrangement links TRBV9 to TRBJ1-4; TRBD1 matches at 8 bases. In germline, CDR1 is SGDLS, CDR2 YYNGEE. V lost 4 bases, J lost 3 bases, and 5 bases stayed unmatched. The CDR3 covers 15 residues. Supplemented by reference TRBV9 and TRBJ1-4, the full variable domain reads DSGVTQTPKHLITATGQRVTLRCSPRSGDLSVYWYQQSLDQGLQFLIQYYNGEERAKGNILERFSAQQFPDLHSELNLSSLELGDSALYFCASSPTTGANEKLFFGSGTQLSVL.

J is TRBJ2-7 and V is TRBV28; the D is unclear. Deletions cut 6 bases from V and 0 bases from J, with 15 bases between. Per germline, CDR1 MDHEN and CDR2 SYDVKM. The CDR3 spans 15 residues. CDR3 loop: CASSPPRRSSYEQYF. The CDR3 DNA reads as TGTGCCAGCAGCCCTCCGCGCAGAAGCTCCTACGAGCAGTACTTC.

In its sample, this clonotype was seen many times. The rearrangement joins TRBV6-2 or TRBV6-3 to TRBJ1-5, with D uncertain. Germline V gene data show CDR1 as MNHEY and CDR2 as SVGEGT. The length of the CDR3 is 16 residues. The V gene lost 5 bases and the J gene lost 0 bases, with 14 bases spanning the gap. This chain's CDR3 is CASSDLGRNSNQPQHF. CDR3 coding DNA: TGTGCCAGCAGTGACCTAGGGAGAAATAGCAATCAGCCCCAGCATTTT.

This clonotype was picked up many times. The chain carries TRBV12-3 or TRBV12-4 and TRBJ2-3, with 8 nucleotides matching TRBD2. The junction had 2 bases not matched to a gene; V was cut back by 3 bases and J by 0 bases. This CDR3 spans 15 amino acids. Here the CDR3 reads CASSFGGGSTDTQYF. The CDR3 nucleotides read TGTGCCAGCAGTTTTGGCGGGGGGAGCACAGATACGCAGTATTTT.

This clonotype has a count of ten or more. The chain combines TRBV9 with TRBJ2-7, with D tentatively TRBD2 (7 bases). This CDR3 contains 16 residues. The germline V gene encodes CDR1 SGDLS and CDR2 YYNGEE. V was trimmed by 0 bases and J by 2 bases, leaving 15 bases between them. The CDR3 region has the DNA TGTGCCAGCAGCGTAGATCGGGGGGCCTCTCCCTACGAGCAGTACTTC. Translation gives CASSVDRGASPYEQYF.